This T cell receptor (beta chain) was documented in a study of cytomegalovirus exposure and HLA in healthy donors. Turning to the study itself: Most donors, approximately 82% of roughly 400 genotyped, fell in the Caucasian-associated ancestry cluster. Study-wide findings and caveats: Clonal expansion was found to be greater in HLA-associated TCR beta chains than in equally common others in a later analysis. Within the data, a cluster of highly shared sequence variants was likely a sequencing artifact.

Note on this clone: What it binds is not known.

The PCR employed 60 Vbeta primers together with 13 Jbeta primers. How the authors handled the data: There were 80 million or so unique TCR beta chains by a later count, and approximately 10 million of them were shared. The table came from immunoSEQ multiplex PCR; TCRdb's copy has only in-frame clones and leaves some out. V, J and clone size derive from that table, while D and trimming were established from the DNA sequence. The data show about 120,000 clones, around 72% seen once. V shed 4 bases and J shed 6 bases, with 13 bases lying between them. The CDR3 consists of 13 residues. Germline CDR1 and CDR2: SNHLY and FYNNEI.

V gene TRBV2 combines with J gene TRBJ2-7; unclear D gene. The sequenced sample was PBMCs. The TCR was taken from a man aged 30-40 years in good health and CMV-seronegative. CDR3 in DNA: TGTGCCAGCAGTGCTGGATCTGAGGTCGAGCAGTACTTC. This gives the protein CASSAGSEVEQYF.